Only a few counts were recorded for the clone carrying this T cell receptor (beta chain). Its antigen is undetermined. When naive CD8 T cells were sorted, they were gated as CD8+CD4-CCR7+CD45RA+. The data are from a study of molecular identifiers for immune sequencing clone quantification. Study-wide background: In replicates, RNA taken from roughly 18,000 or 92,000 naive CD8 cells was divided five ways, and four portions underwent sequencing.

The study, taken as a whole, reports: Single-cell amounts of spiked Jurkat TCR RNA were reportedly detectable among approximately 1 million naive cells.

Libraries of bulk TCR were made by previously described methods (with listed TCR primers). TCRdb recomputed calls from the PCR reads with MiXCR, one row per CDR3 protein. The sample yields about 98,000 distinct CDR3 sequences, 35% seen once. The sequence was collected from a human donor in good health. Some libraries in this study had Jurkat cell RNA spiked in. Sequenced input: naive CD8+ T cells from blood, with Jurkat cell RNA spiked in. Specified subset: FACS-sorted CD8+CD4-CCR7+CD45RA+ naive T cells.

The CDR3: CATSRLAGVGNIQYF. Here the CDR3 DNA reads TGTGCCACCAGCAGACTGGCGGGAGTGGGAAACATTCAGTACTTC. The rearrangement uses TRBV15 and TRBJ2-4; 7 bases align to TRBD2. Germline trimming cut 2 bases from V and 6 bases from J; bases unmatched to any gene: 7. The CDR3 totals 15 residues. The V gene's germline CDR1 is LNHNV and CDR2 YYDKDF (reference sequence).